This T cell receptor beta chain was sequenced in a study of radiation and T cells in renal cell carcinoma. Study-level background: Nephrectomy followed 15 Gy stereotactic body radiation by 4 weeks.

Specified time point: baseline pretreatment blood. Documented treatment: 15 Gy SBRT to primary tumor, nephrectomy 4 weeks later. Serial blood draws occurred at baseline and 2 and 4 weeks post-SBRT. This renal cell carcinoma was of the clear cell type. Points from the study as a whole: Top tumor clonotypes rose in blood 2 weeks post-radiation, then contracted.

On this clone: What it binds is not known.

Produced via immunoSEQ multiplex PCR; TCRdb's table is partial and in-frame only. This sample has 130,000 to 150,000 clones, with about 88% found just once. The sequence was collected from a woman aged 50 to 65 with renal cell carcinoma. The sequencing here drew on blood, taken from a patient whose treatment included radiotherapy and nephrectomy.

CDR3 bases: TGTGCCAGCAGTGAAATCTGGGGCGGTTCACCCCTCCACTTT. Translation gives CASSEIWGGSPLHF. J is TRBJ1-6 and V is TRBV25-1; maybe TRBD1 (5 bases). The CDR3 covers 14 residues. CDR1 and CDR2 from the germline V gene are MGHDK and SYGVNS. V lost 2 bases to trimming and J lost 9 bases, with 11 bases between them.